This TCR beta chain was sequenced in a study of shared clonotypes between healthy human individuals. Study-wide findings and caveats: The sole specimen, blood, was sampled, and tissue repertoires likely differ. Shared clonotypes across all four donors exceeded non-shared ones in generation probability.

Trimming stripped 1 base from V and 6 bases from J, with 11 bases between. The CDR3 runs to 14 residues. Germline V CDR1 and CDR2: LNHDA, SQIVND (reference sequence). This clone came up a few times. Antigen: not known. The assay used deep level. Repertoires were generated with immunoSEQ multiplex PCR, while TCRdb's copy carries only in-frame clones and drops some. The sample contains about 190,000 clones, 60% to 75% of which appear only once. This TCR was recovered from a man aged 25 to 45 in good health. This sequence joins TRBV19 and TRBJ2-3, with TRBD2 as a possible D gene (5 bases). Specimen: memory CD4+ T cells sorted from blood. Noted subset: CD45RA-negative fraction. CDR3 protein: CASSIAPLVDTQYF. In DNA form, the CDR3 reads TGTGCCAGTAGTATAGCCCCACTAGTCGATACGCAGTATTTT.